These T cell receptor beta chains were read from a single sample in a study of identifying expanded T cells in peripheral blood. The data were produced by immunoSEQ multiplex PCR, yet TCRdb's version contains in-frame clones alone and is incomplete. Of about 100,000 clones in the sample, approximately 86% were seen once. Sequencing used blood. The receptors derive from a person aged 18-70 years in good health. Each CDR3 is given with its conserved first and last residue. D genes are given only for firm matches. Clone size appears in some rows only: once, few, many, or a class for an expanded clone.

v_call: TRBV11-2; d_call: TRBD1; j_call: TRBJ1-2; clone_size: NA; cdr3_length: 17; cdr3_nt: TGTGCCAGCAGCTTAGTATCGGAATGGGGACAGGGACATGGCTACACCTTC; cdr3_aa: CASSLVSEWGQGHGYTF
v_call: TRBV19; d_call: TRBD1; j_call: TRBJ1-5; clone_size: few; cdr3_length: 16; cdr3_nt: TGTGCCTCCCGGGCAGGGGGCGTATTGGGCAATCAGCCCCAGCATTTT; cdr3_aa: CASRAGGVLGNQPQHF
v_call: TRBV19; d_call: TRBD2; j_call: TRBJ2-2; clone_size: NA; cdr3_length: 16; cdr3_nt: TGTGCCAGTAGCCCCCGGCGGGGGTCCATAGGCGGGGAGCTGTTTTTT; cdr3_aa: CASSPRRGSIGGELFF
v_call: TRBV7-9; d_call: NA; j_call: TRBJ1-2; clone_size: NA; cdr3_length: 12; cdr3_nt: TGTGCCAGCAGCAACAGGGTGGGGGTTTACACCTTC; cdr3_aa: CASSNRVGVYTF
v_call: TRBV20-1; d_call: TRBD2; j_call: TRBJ2-1; clone_size: once; cdr3_length: 11; cdr3_nt: TGCAGTGCTAGGACAAGCGGGGGGCAGTTCTTC; cdr3_aa: CSARTSGGQFF
v_call: TRBV7-2; d_call: TRBD1; j_call: TRBJ2-5; clone_size: NA; cdr3_length: 15; cdr3_nt: TGTGCCAGCAGCCCATCACAGGGGATGGGAGAGACCCAGTACTTC; cdr3_aa: CASSPSQGMGETQYF
v_call: TRBV10-3; d_call: NA; j_call: TRBJ1-1; clone_size: NA; cdr3_length: 12; cdr3_nt: TGTGCCATCAGTGAGTCATCCAGGGAAGCTTTCTTT; cdr3_aa: CAISESSREAFF
v_call: TRBV15; d_call: NA; j_call: TRBJ2-6; clone_size: NA; cdr3_length: 17; cdr3_nt: TGTGCCACCAGCAGGCCCCAGGTAGGGGGTGGGGCCAACGTCCTGACTTTC; cdr3_aa: CATSRPQVGGGANVLTF
v_call: TRBV27; d_call: NA; j_call: TRBJ1-2; clone_size: NA; cdr3_length: 14; cdr3_nt: TGTGCCAGCAGCCGAAGTGCGGGGGGGGATGACTACACCTTC; cdr3_aa: CASSRSAGGDDYTF
v_call: TRBV18; d_call: TRBD2; j_call: TRBJ2-3; clone_size: NA; cdr3_length: 21; cdr3_nt: TGTGCCAGCTCCCCTCGAGGAACTTATCTGACTAGCGGGGGGCCTCTGGATACGCAGTATTTT; cdr3_aa: CASSPRGTYLTSGGPLDTQYF
v_call: TRBV19; d_call: TRBD1; j_call: TRBJ2-4; clone_size: NA; cdr3_length: 15; cdr3_nt: TGTGCCAGCCGGGACAGGTTCCAACCTAAGGACATTCAGTACTTC; cdr3_aa: CASRDRFQPKDIQYF
v_call: TRBV7-9; d_call: NA; j_call: TRBJ1-1; clone_size: NA; cdr3_length: 13; cdr3_nt: TGTGCCAGCAGCCCCAGCGGGTCCACTGAAGCTTTCTTT; cdr3_aa: CASSPSGSTEAFF
v_call: TRBV7-2; d_call: NA; j_call: TRBJ2-3; clone_size: NA; cdr3_length: 16; cdr3_nt: TGTGCCAGCAGCTTACGGAGCGCGAGGGGCTTGGATACGCAGTATTTT; cdr3_aa: CASSLRSARGLDTQYF
v_call: TRBV6-5; d_call: TRBD2; j_call: TRBJ2-5; clone_size: NA; cdr3_length: 14; cdr3_nt: TGTGCCAGCAGACGGTCCCTAGCGGAAGAGACCCAGTACTTC; cdr3_aa: CASRRSLAEETQYF
v_call: TRBV7-9; d_call: TRBD1; j_call: TRBJ1-3; clone_size: few; cdr3_length: 14; cdr3_nt: TGTGCCAGCAGCCAGGGGGGAGCCGGAAACACCATATATTTT; cdr3_aa: CASSQGGAGNTIYF
v_call: TRBV5-1; d_call: TRBD1; j_call: TRBJ1-1; clone_size: NA; cdr3_length: 14; cdr3_nt: TGCGCCAGCAGTTTGACAGGGGGCAACACTGAAGCTTTCTTT; cdr3_aa: CASSLTGGNTEAFF
v_call: TRBV10-3; d_call: NA; j_call: TRBJ2-3; clone_size: NA; cdr3_length: 15; cdr3_nt: TGTGCCATCAGTGTAGACTACAGCTTCACAGATACGCAGTATTTT; cdr3_aa: CAISVDYSFTDTQYF
v_call: TRBV2; d_call: TRBD1; j_call: TRBJ1-2; clone_size: few; cdr3_length: 14; cdr3_nt: TGTGCCAGCAGAGGGGACAGCCTAAGCCATGGCTACACCTTC; cdr3_aa: CASRGDSLSHGYTF
v_call: TRBV7-2; d_call: NA; j_call: TRBJ1-4; clone_size: NA; cdr3_length: 14; cdr3_nt: TGTGCCAGCAGCTTAGGGGCAGTTAATGAAAAACTGTTTTTT; cdr3_aa: CASSLGAVNEKLFF
v_call: TRBV19; d_call: NA; j_call: TRBJ1-2; clone_size: NA; cdr3_length: 14; cdr3_nt: TGTGCCAGTACTATTTTGGGGCAGGGCTATGGCTACACCTTC; cdr3_aa: CASTILGQGYGYTF
v_call: TRBV10-3; d_call: NA; j_call: TRBJ1-6; clone_size: NA; cdr3_length: 15; cdr3_nt: TGTGCCATCAGTGAGATTTGGGGCGAGAATTCACCCCTCCACTTT; cdr3_aa: CAISEIWGENSPLHF
v_call: TRBV27; d_call: NA; j_call: TRBJ1-5; clone_size: NA; cdr3_length: 15; cdr3_nt: TGTGCCAGCAGCGATACGACGGACAGTAGTCAGCCCCAGCATTTT; cdr3_aa: CASSDTTDSSQPQHF
v_call: TRBV9; d_call: NA; j_call: TRBJ2-1; clone_size: NA; cdr3_length: 16; cdr3_nt: TGTGCCAGCAGCGTAGAGCTTAGCGATACCTACAATGAGCAGTTCTTC; cdr3_aa: CASSVELSDTYNEQFF
v_call: TRBV7-3; d_call: NA; j_call: TRBJ1-1; clone_size: NA; cdr3_length: 14; cdr3_nt: TGTGCCAGCAGCTTAACAAGGGATAACACTGAAGCTTTCTTT; cdr3_aa: CASSLTRDNTEAFF
v_call: TRBV19; d_call: NA; j_call: TRBJ2-2; clone_size: NA; cdr3_length: 16; cdr3_nt: TGTGCCAGTAGTATCCGGGACATCTCGTGGACCGGGGAGCTGTTTTTT; cdr3_aa: CASSIRDISWTGELFF
v_call: TRBV27; d_call: NA; j_call: TRBJ2-1; clone_size: NA; cdr3_length: 17; cdr3_nt: TGTGCCAGCAGTTTAACGCGGACGTCAAATTGGGCGAATGAGCAGTTCTTC; cdr3_aa: CASSLTRTSNWANEQFF
v_call: TRBV7-9; d_call: NA; j_call: TRBJ1-6; clone_size: NA; cdr3_length: 16; cdr3_nt: TGTGCCAGCAGCCTCCGGGCTTCCGGGACTAATTCACCCCTCCACTTT; cdr3_aa: CASSLRASGTNSPLHF
v_call: TRBV30; d_call: TRBD1; j_call: TRBJ2-2; clone_size: NA; cdr3_length: 19; cdr3_nt: TGTGCCTGGAGTGTAGCATGGACAGGGTTGGCCTTTGGGACCGGGGAGCTGTTTTTT; cdr3_aa: CAWSVAWTGLAFGTGELFF
v_call: TRBV13; d_call: NA; j_call: TRBJ2-3; clone_size: NA; cdr3_length: 16; cdr3_nt: TGTGCCAGCAGCTCCTCAGGGGGGGGCGGGACAGATACGCAGTATTTT; cdr3_aa: CASSSSGGGGTDTQYF
v_call: TRBV7-9; d_call: NA; j_call: TRBJ1-1; clone_size: NA; cdr3_length: 16; cdr3_nt: TGTGCCAGCAGCTTAGAAGTTGAGGGGTCATCCACTGAAGCTTTCTTT; cdr3_aa: CASSLEVEGSSTEAFF
v_call: TRBV19; d_call: NA; j_call: TRBJ1-5; clone_size: NA; cdr3_length: 15; cdr3_nt: TGTGCCAGTAGTTGGGGGGGCTATAGCAATCAGCCCCAGCATTTT; cdr3_aa: CASSWGGYSNQPQHF
v_call: TRBV5-1; d_call: NA; j_call: TRBJ2-5; clone_size: NA; cdr3_length: 15; cdr3_nt: TGCGCCAGCAGCTCTGGAACCCAGGGCCAAGAGACCCAGTACTTC; cdr3_aa: CASSSGTQGQETQYF
v_call: TRBV27; d_call: NA; j_call: TRBJ1-3; clone_size: NA; cdr3_length: 13; cdr3_nt: TGTGCCAGCACGACAGCGGGGGGAAACACCATATATTTT; cdr3_aa: CASTTAGGNTIYF
v_call: TRBV29-1; d_call: NA; j_call: TRBJ2-7; clone_size: NA; cdr3_length: 14; cdr3_nt: TGCAGCGTTGTGGGGGGCAGTGCGGCCTACGAGCAGTACTTC; cdr3_aa: CSVVGGSAAYEQYF
v_call: TRBV7-9; d_call: NA; j_call: TRBJ1-2; clone_size: NA; cdr3_length: 15; cdr3_nt: TGTGCCAGCAGCAAAATGGGGTTAGGGGAATATGGCTACACCTTC; cdr3_aa: CASSKMGLGEYGYTF
v_call: TRBV10-1; d_call: NA; j_call: TRBJ1-1; clone_size: once; cdr3_length: 12; cdr3_nt: TGCGCCAGCAGTGATAACGGAAGAGAAGCTTTCTTT; cdr3_aa: CASSDNGREAFF
v_call: TRBV30; d_call: NA; j_call: TRBJ1-2; clone_size: NA; cdr3_length: 11; cdr3_nt: TGTGCCTGGTCCCCCGGGTATGGCTACACCTTC; cdr3_aa: CAWSPGYGYTF
v_call: TRBV28; d_call: NA; j_call: TRBJ1-3; clone_size: NA; cdr3_length: 13; cdr3_nt: TGTGCCAGCAGTTTAGGAGCTGGAAACACCATATATTTT; cdr3_aa: CASSLGAGNTIYF
v_call: TRBV27; d_call: NA; j_call: TRBJ1-2; clone_size: NA; cdr3_length: 15; cdr3_nt: TGTGCCAGCAGTTTAAGGTTTCGACAGTGGGGTGGCTACACCTTC; cdr3_aa: CASSLRFRQWGGYTF
v_call: TRBV7-9; d_call: TRBD1; j_call: TRBJ2-1; clone_size: NA; cdr3_length: 14; cdr3_nt: TGTGCCAGCAGCTCTCAGGGGGCGCTTAGTGAGCAGTTCTTC; cdr3_aa: CASSSQGALSEQFF